This passage covers 15 T cell receptor beta chains from one sample sequenced in a study of shared clonotypes between healthy human individuals. Sequencing used immunoSEQ multiplex PCR; TCRdb keeps in-frame clones, though not all of them. Of about 510,000 clones listed, 95% to 97% were seen once; the top ten hold approximately 0.062%. Input material: naive CD4+ T cells sorted from blood. Subset denoted: CD45RA+ positively selected. The receptor source for this set is a woman between 25 and 40 years old in good health.

V usage is TRBV28 and J usage is TRBJ1-1, with TRBD1 identical over 8 bases. The CDR3 loop spans 14 amino acids. Germline V gene data show CDR1 as MDHEN and CDR2 as SYDVKM. With V trimmed by 5 bases and J by 2 bases, 4 bases remained unmatched. The CDR3 spells CASSAGQGNTEAFF. The CDR3 DNA reads as TGTGCCAGCAGTGCCGGACAGGGAAACACTGAAGCTTTCTTT.

This clone appeared a single time. This chain uses TRBV25-1 with TRBJ2-7, with TRBD2 identical over 7 bases. The length of the CDR3 is 14 residues. Germline V gene sequence: CDR1 MGHDK, CDR2 SYGVNS. With V trimmed by 2 bases and J by 4 bases, 5 bases remained unmatched. The CDR3: CASSERGRLYEQYF. As DNA, the CDR3 is TGTGCCAGCAGTGAACGCGGGAGACTGTACGAGCAGTACTTC.

The V call is TRBV28, the J call TRBJ1-5; no definite D call. Deletions cut 4 bases from V and 4 bases from J, with 11 bases between. The CDR3 is made up of 14 amino acids. The V gene's germline CDR1 is MDHEN and CDR2 SYDVKM. The CDR3 sequence is CASSWKQSNQPQHF. CDR3 coding DNA: TGTGCCAGCAGTTGGAAACAGTCGAATCAGCCCCAGCATTTT.

The CDR3 nucleotides read TGTGCCAGCAGTGGTGATCAGGGCTCGACTGAAGCTTTCTTT. It translates to CASSGDQGSTEAFF. V and J are TRBV2 and TRBJ1-1, with TRBD1 as a possible D gene (5 bases). V lost 4 bases to trimming and J lost 5 bases, with 14 bases between them. Germline lookup yields CDR1 SNHLY and CDR2 FYNNEI. The CDR3 runs to 14 residues.

The table lists this clone with a count of one. V usage is TRBV7-9 and J usage is TRBJ2-1; the D call may be TRBD1 or TRBD2 (5 bases each). The length of the CDR3 is 13 residues. V was cut by 4 bases and J by 10 bases, with 14 bases left in between. CDR1 SEHNR and CDR2 FQNEAQ come from the germline V gene (reference sequence). CDR3 sequence reads: CASSWDPSSEQFF. The CDR3 region has the DNA TGTGCCAGCAGCTGGGACCCGAGTTCAGAGCAGTTCTTC.

The CDR3 protein is CSVKGTTHEQYF. CDR3 nucleotides: TGCAGCGTTAAGGGGACTACCCACGAGCAGTACTTC. The rearrangement joins TRBV29-1 to TRBJ2-7; 7 bases are a match to TRBD2. CDR3 length equals 12 residues. CDR1 is SQVTM and CDR2 is ANQGSEA in the germline V gene. V trimming: 5 bases; J trimming: 5 bases; junction bases outside the gene matches: 6.

J is TRBJ2-7 and V is TRBV4-2; the D gene is possibly TRBD2 (5 bases). Germline V lookup: CDR1 LGHNA, CDR2 YNFKEQ. This CDR3 has 15 amino acids. V dropped 1 base and J dropped 6 bases, with 16 bases sitting between them. CDR3 bases: TGTGCCAGCAGCCAAGGAGTCTTCACGGGGTCCGAGCAGTACTTC. It specifies CASSQGVFTGSEQYF.

The chain has TRBV28 and TRBJ1-5; the match to TRBD1 covers 10 bases. Trimming cost V 2 bases and J 6 bases; bases outside gene matches: 19. The CDR3 covers 20 residues. Germline CDR1 reads MDHEN; CDR2 reads SYDVKM. The CDR3 region is CASSLNLPGQGIILPQPQHF. In DNA, the CDR3 is TGTGCCAGCAGTTTAAACCTGCCGGGACAGGGGATTATCTTACCTCAGCCCCAGCATTTT.

The chain recombines TRBV5-5 with TRBJ2-2; 15 bases are a match to TRBD2. Germline lookup yields CDR1 SGHKS and CDR2 YYEKEE (reference sequence). The CDR3 is 18 residues long. V shed 3 bases, J shed 3 bases, and the junction held 6 bases outside the gene matches. This CDR3 reads CASSSGTSGRSDTGELFF. The DNA for the CDR3 is TGTGCCAGCAGCTCCGGGACTAGCGGGAGGTCGGACACCGGGGAGCTGTTTTTT.

J is TRBJ2-7 and V is TRBV29-1; D uncertain. V was clipped by 6 bases and J by 4 bases, with 19 bases between them. The CDR3 length is 14 residues. Germline values: CDR1 SQVTM, CDR2 ANQGSEA. The CDR3 protein is CSVVPTVFSYEQYF. The CDR3, as DNA: TGCAGCGTCGTTCCTACTGTATTCTCTTACGAGCAGTACTTC.

CDR3 amino acids: CASSQAGARGYTF. The CDR3 DNA sequence: TGCGCCAGCAGCCAAGCAGGGGCCAGGGGCTACACCTTC. This sequence joins TRBV4-1 and TRBJ1-2; D may be TRBD1 (6 bases). Germline V CDR1 and CDR2: MGHRA, YSYEKL. The CDR3 has 13 residues. Between the trimmed V and J ends, which lost 1 base and 8 bases, there was a span of 11 bases.

In its sample, this clone was seen once. The rearrangement joins TRBV7-2 to TRBJ2-1, with 8 bases identical to TRBD1. The germline V gene has CDR1 SGHTA and CDR2 FQGNSA. Losses at the gene ends were 6 bases for V and 2 bases for J; bases not matched to a gene: 9. There are 16 residues in the CDR3. In nucleotides, the CDR3 is TGTGCCAGCAGGAGAGACAGGGGAAGTCCCTACAATGAGCAGTTCTTC. This encodes CASRRDRGSPYNEQFF.

This chain uses TRBV7-9 with TRBJ2-1, with 14 bases that match TRBD2. The ends lost 3 bases at V and 6 bases at J; junction bases unmatched: 4. There are 16 residues in the CDR3. Germline V gene data show CDR1 as SEHNR and CDR2 as FQNEAQ (reference sequence). DNA for the CDR3: TGTGCCAGCAGCTTCGCCGGGACTAGCGGGAGCAATGAGCAGTTCTTC. Translation: CASSFAGTSGSNEQFF.

The CDR3 spells CASSLGGGGTDTQYF. In DNA form, the CDR3 reads TGCGCCAGCAGCTTGGGTGGGGGAGGAACAGATACGCAGTATTTT. J is TRBJ2-3 and V is TRBV5-1, with a tentative D call TRBD2 (6 bases). The CDR3 totals 15 residues. Germline V CDR1 and CDR2: SGHRS, YFSETQ. Trimming took off 0 bases at V and 3 bases at J, with 11 bases between the two ends. Based on the CDR3 plus reference TRBV5-1 and TRBJ2-3, the full variable domain is KAGVTQTPRYLIKTRGQQVTLSCSPISGHRSVSWYQQTPGQGLQFLFEYFSETQRNKGNFPGRFSGRQFSNSRSEMNVSTLELGDSALYLCASSLGGGGTDTQYFGPGTRLTVL.

This rearrangement joins TRBV4-2 to TRBJ1-4; no definite D call. Trimming left V 0 bases short and J 4 bases short, with 6 bases between. Germline V CDR1 and CDR2: LGHNA, YNFKEQ. The CDR3 runs 14 residues. The CDR3 reads CASSQESRNEKLFF. CDR3 in DNA: TGTGCCAGCAGCCAAGAGAGCCGTAATGAAAAACTGTTTTTT.